The clone carrying this T cell receptor (beta chain) was observed at least ten times. Antigen: not known. TCRdb analysed the 5' RACE reads with MiXCR anew, one entry per CDR3 protein. The table lists about 210,000 distinct CDR3 sequences, roughly 3.3% of them singletons, with approximately 3.5% in the top ten. These data belong to a study of T cells after yellow fever vaccination. Germline lookup yields CDR1 LGHNA and CDR2 YSLEER. V dropped 3 bases and J dropped 7 bases, with 9 bases sitting between them. The CDR3 sequence is 13 residues long. General study findings and limits: Compared with primary, the secondary response was weaker and peaked at day 5, not 15.

The chain carries TRBV4-3 and TRBJ1-4, with D unresolved. The sequence was collected from a man younger than 35 who received the YFV17D yellow fever vaccine. The sample in question was CD4+ T cells sorted from PBMCs, obtained 10 days after the yellow fever booster vaccination. The CDR3 region is CASSQLRAEKLFF. The CDR3 DNA sequence: TGCGCCAGCAGCCAGCTTCGGGCTGAAAAACTGTTTTTT.